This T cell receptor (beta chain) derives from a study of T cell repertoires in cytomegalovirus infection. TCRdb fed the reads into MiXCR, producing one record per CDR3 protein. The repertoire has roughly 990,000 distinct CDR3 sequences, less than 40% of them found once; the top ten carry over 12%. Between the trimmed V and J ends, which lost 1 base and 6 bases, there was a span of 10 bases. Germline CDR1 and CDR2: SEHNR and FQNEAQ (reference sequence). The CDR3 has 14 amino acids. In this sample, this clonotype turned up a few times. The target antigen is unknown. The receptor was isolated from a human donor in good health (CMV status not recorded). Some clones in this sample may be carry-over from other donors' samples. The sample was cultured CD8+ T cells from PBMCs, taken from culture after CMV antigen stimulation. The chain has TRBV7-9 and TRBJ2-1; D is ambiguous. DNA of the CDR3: TGTGCCAGCAGCTTAGATAACCGCGGCAATGAGCAGTTCTTC. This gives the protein CASSLDNRGNEQFF.